The T cell receptor (beta chain) described here comes from a study of shared clonotypes between healthy human individuals (dated by TCRdb to 2020 to 2022). Background for the entire study: The cohort comprised a couple of women and a few men aged 18 to 49 years. Per donor, three plates each were used for CD4 naive and CD4 memory, two for CD8 naive, and one for CD8 memory. Blood TCR repertoires of about five healthy adults were deeply sequenced to estimate repertoire size and the extent of clonotype sharing between individuals. To increase sequencing depth and limit assay-specific biases, different laboratories used diverse techniques to prepare libraries and sequence TCR repertoires. Per donor, leukapheresis produced somewhere between about 0.94 and 9.5 billion PBMCs. What the work shows at the level of the full study, not this receptor alone: Based on pairwise subsampling, the degree of clonotype sharing among donors was expected to be affected by sequencing depth. Estimated clonotype richness was generally larger for naive than for memory subsets. About 5% of naive CD4, 3.5% of naive CD8, around 2.3% of memory CD4, and 0.35% to 0.4% of memory CD8 clonotypes were shared across several donors. Only blood was sampled, and tissue TCR repertoires likely differ from those in blood. Compared with non-shared clonotypes, the clonotypes found in all four sorted-subset donors had higher generation probabilities. Even with the large sequencing depth, rarefaction of the sorted-subset datasets indicated that sequencing was incomplete. Because the study included only a small number of donors, the genetic and exposure-history diversity represented was limited.

Using the deep immunoSEQ assay, multiplex PCR amplified TCR CDR3 regions from genomic DNA. Genomic DNA extracted from each cell subset was distributed evenly over all wells of several immunoSEQ 96-well plates, and each plate served as one replicate. For sorted subsets, each replicate PCR was loaded with 150 to 250 ng genomic DNA, equivalent to approximately 27,000 T cell genomes. Purified libraries were measured with a Qubit 3.0 fluorometer, size-checked on a Bioanalyzer 2100, and measured again with the KAPA Library Quantification kit. Each immunoSEQ 96-well plate was sequenced on its own single-read 150-cycle Illumina NextSeq 550 flow cell. Turning to the authors' computational methods: Because the immunoSEQ output held only junctional sequences and lacked quality scores, the filtering could not match the filtering applied to full-length reads. Sequences were annotated with PyIR, a Python wrapper for IgBLAST v1.9, using IMGT germline references to assign V/J genes and CDR3. Reads with weak V/J assignments (E-value above 1e-6), missing CDR3, stop codons, out-of-frame junctions, or ambiguous translated residues were removed. A V3J clonotype was defined by an identical inferred V gene, J gene, and CDR3 amino acid sequence. To compute the percentage overlap between repertoires, the number of shared unique clonotypes was divided by the size of the smaller repertoire. RTK rarefaction, the Chao1 estimator, and Recon v2.1 estimates of unobserved clonotypes were used to assess repertoire richness. Generation probabilities were computed with OLGA for all TCRbeta clonotypes obtained by the gDNA method from several donors. The table was pulled from immuneACCESS by TCRdb, which kept in-frame rearrangements only. Such tables lose some clones; where checked, under half of the loss comes from unresolved V genes, and the rest has no known cause. That table furnishes V, J and clone size, whereas the DNA furnished D and trimming. Counted in this sample were about 980,000 clones; less than 85% of them appeared once. About 1.5% of the sample is held by the ten biggest clonotypes.

A few counts support this clone. The antigen it binds to is not known. No base quality values were provided; no much bigger clone lies one nucleotide off. The donors were healthy, HIV-negative adults who had no recently reported acute infections or vaccinations. Only Caucasian adults living in Nashville, Tennessee, USA were represented among the donors. CD4+ T cells were enriched through magnetic negative selection, after which naive cells were positively selected on CD45RA and the remaining negative fraction served as the memory subset. Blood was obtained by leukapheresis, after which PBMCs were separated by Ficoll-Histopaque density gradient centrifugation and cryopreserved in liquid nitrogen vapor phase. Analytical flow cytometry was used to check the purity and quantity of each magnetically sorted T cell population. Genomic DNA was isolated from every sorted fraction and measured by UV absorbance on a Nanodrop 2000c.

The CDR3, from cysteine to phenylalanine, totals 16 residues. Just the 48-base CDR3 DNA is kept, in frame starting at base 1. Looking up the germline V gene yields CDR1 MNHEY and CDR2 SVGAGI. V loses 0 bases, J loses 6 bases, and the germline ends lie 15 bases apart. The sample was memory CD4+ T cells sorted from blood. The cell subset or site label of this sample denotes: CD45RA-negative fraction. Recombination joined TRBV6-5 with TRBJ2-1; the D segment could be TRBD2, given 5 matching bases. This clonotype was sampled from a man between 18 and 35 years old in good health. The CDR3 corresponds to CASSYSKSSRANEQFF. In nucleotides, the sequence is TGTGCCAGCAGTTACTCGAAGTCTAGCCGGGCCAATGAGCAGTTCTTC.